Shown below are 21 T cell receptor beta chains from a single sample sequenced in a study of T-cell reconstitution after alpha-beta-depleted transplantation in children. Preparation of the TCRbeta library used unique molecular identifiers. TCRdb itself ran the PCR reads through MiXCR, one entry per CDR3 protein. The top ten hold around 5% of the sample, which has roughly 790,000 distinct CDR3 sequences, roughly 15% seen once. The sample in question was PBMCs, mostly from graft donor cells, obtained 360 days after TCRalphabeta/CD19-depleted stem cell transplant. These receptors came from a male patient younger than 18 who had a stem cell transplant for acute lymphoblastic leukemia, so the T cells may come from the graft donor.

This sequence joins TRBV20-1 and TRBJ2-2; 13 nucleotides line up with TRBD2. The V gene's germline CDR1 is DFQATT and CDR2 SNEGSKA (reference sequence). Trimming cost V 1 base and J 5 bases; bases outside gene matches: 7. The CDR3 loop spans 17 amino acids. The CDR3 nucleotides read TGCAGTGCTAGAGCCCCACTAGCGGGAGGGCCGACCGGGGAGCTGTTTTTT. Protein: CSARAPLAGGPTGELFF.

Many counts were recorded for this clonotype. The rearrangement joins TRBV25-1 to TRBJ2-6, with D possibly matching TRBD1 (6 bases). The CDR3 contains 16 residues. V gave up 4 bases and J gave up 1 base, with 11 bases separating them. CDR1 and CDR2 (germline): MGHDK, SYGVNS. The CDR3 DNA is TGTGCCAGCAGTGGACACAGGGATTCTGGGGCCAACGTCCTGACTTTC. Amino acid sequence: CASSGHRDSGANVLTF.

J is TRBJ1-4 and V is TRBV12-3 or TRBV12-4; 12 nucleotides match TRBD1. This CDR3 spans 19 amino acids. J lost 2 bases, V lost 5 bases, and 12 bases had no gene match. The CDR3 here is CASSGPGQGAMRTNEKLFF. CDR3 DNA: TGTGCCAGCAGTGGGCCGGGACAGGGGGCGATGAGGACTAATGAAAAACTGTTTTTT.

V gene TRBV20-1 combines with J gene TRBJ2-7; 9 bases fit TRBD1. The germline CDR1 and CDR2 sequences are DFQATT and SNEGSKA (reference sequence). The CDR3 covers 16 residues. The trim removed 1 base at V and 3 bases at J, leaving 10 bases unmatched. The CDR3 loop reads CSARGVQDRGGYEQYF. Here the CDR3 DNA reads TGCAGTGCTAGAGGGGTTCAAGACAGGGGGGGCTACGAGCAGTACTTC.

This rearrangement joins TRBV10-3 to TRBJ2-3; D not resolved. CDR3 length: 16 residues. The V end lost 3 bases, the J end lost 3 bases, and 16 bases lay between the germline ends. Germline V lookup: CDR1 ENHRY, CDR2 SYGVKD. The CDR3 bases are TGTGCCATCAGTGACCTTGAGAGGCAGGCGACAGATACGCAGTATTTT. Its protein is CAISDLERQATDTQYF.

This rearrangement joins TRBV12-3 or TRBV12-4 to TRBJ2-2; TRBD2 might be the D (5 bases). V was pared by 10 bases and J by 1 base, with 10 bases between. The CDR3 totals 13 residues. The CDR3 here is CATLRGNTGELFF. DNA for the CDR3: TGTGCCACACTACGGGGGAACACCGGGGAGCTGTTTTTT.

The sample holds many counts of this clonotype. The chain couples TRBV20-1 to TRBJ2-7, with a weak D call TRBD2 (6 bases). CDR3 length: 11 residues. The V end lost 3 bases, the J end lost 4 bases, and 7 bases lay between the germline ends. Germline CDR1 is DFQATT and CDR2 is SNEGSKA (reference sequence). The chain's CDR3 is CSASGSYEQYF. The DNA for the CDR3 is TGCAGTGCTAGCGGGAGTTACGAGCAGTACTTC.

This clonotype was counted between two and nine times. The V call is TRBV7-9, the J call TRBJ2-5; D unclear. The germline gives CDR1 SEHNR, CDR2 FQNEAQ (reference sequence). Trimming removed 1 base from V and 1 base from J, with 10 bases in between. This CDR3 is 15 amino acids long. The CDR3 nucleotides read TGTGCCAGCAGCTTAGGGGTAGGATTCCAAGAGACCCAGTACTTC. Encoded protein: CASSLGVGFQETQYF.

This clonotype was counted only a few times. The chain has TRBV15 and TRBJ1-2, with D uncertain. Germline V CDR1 and CDR2: LNHNV, YYDKDF (reference sequence). Deletions cut 5 bases from V and 10 bases from J, with 17 bases between. This CDR3 region has 13 residues. CDR3: CATSPRGRYNYTF. CDR3 bases: TGTGCCACCAGCCCGCGTGGCCGGTACAACTACACCTTC.

This clonotype turned up a few times. The chain is built from TRBV3-1 and TRBJ2-2; the match to TRBD2 covers 14 bases. The CDR3 runs to 21 residues. Trimming cost V 4 bases and J 5 bases; bases outside gene matches: 18. Germline CDR1 is LGHDT and CDR2 is YNNKEL (reference sequence). CDR3 DNA: TGTGCCAGCAGCCCTGGTTGGGGACTAGCGGGAGTAAAATTGATTACCGGGGAGCTGTTTTTT. It encodes CASSPGWGLAGVKLITGELFF.

In this sample, this clonotype turned up a few times. This chain links TRBV24-1 with TRBJ2-7, with 9 nucleotides matching TRBD2. CDR3 length equals 16 residues. The V segment lost 1 base and the J segment 2 bases; nucleotides outside the gene matches: 5. Per the germline V gene, CDR1 is KGHDR and CDR2 is SFDVKD. The CDR3 region is CATSDFWREGAYEQYF. Here the CDR3 DNA reads TGTGCCACCAGTGATTTCTGGCGGGAGGGCGCCTACGAGCAGTACTTC.

The chain joins TRBV20-1 to TRBJ2-7; TRBD2 might be the D (7 bases). The CDR3 is 13 amino acids. V dropped 3 bases and J dropped 7 bases, with 16 bases sitting between them. Germline V gene data show CDR1 as DFQATT and CDR2 as SNEGSKA (reference sequence). The CDR3 reads CSARDRGADEQYF. For the CDR3, the DNA is TGCAGTGCTAGGGACCGGGGGGCGGATGAGCAGTACTTC.

The rearrangement joins TRBV5-6 to TRBJ2-2; 12 bases line up with TRBD2. The CDR3 is made up of 17 amino acids. Per germline, CDR1 SGHDT and CDR2 YYEEEE. V shed 4 bases, J shed 3 bases, and the junction held 7 bases outside the gene matches. Written as DNA, the CDR3 is TGTGCCAGCAGCCCGCCTAGCGGGAGGGATGACACCGGGGAGCTGTTTTTT. Amino acids: CASSPPSGRDDTGELFF.

This clonotype was seen a few times. This chain uses TRBV29-1 with TRBJ1-5; 9 nucleotides agree with TRBD1. Germline-derived CDR1 and CDR2 are SQVTM and ANQGSEA. The CDR3 consists of 13 residues. The junction had 8 bases not matched to a gene; V was cut back by 5 bases and J by 9 bases. The CDR3: CSVKQGARTPQHF. The CDR3 DNA reads as TGCAGCGTTAAACAGGGGGCGCGGACGCCCCAGCATTTT.

This clonotype appeared a few times. The CDR3 DNA sequence: TGTGCCAGCAGTTCAGCCCGGAGAGTTGTAGCCGGGGAGCTGTTTTTT. This codes for CASSSARRVVAGELFF. The V call is TRBV27, the J call TRBJ2-2; D remains unclear. V lost 4 bases, J lost 6 bases, and 18 bases lay in between. CDR1 is MNHEY, CDR2 SMNVEV, per germline (reference sequence). CDR3 length: 16 amino acids.

This clonotype was counted at least ten times. The chain couples TRBV12-3 or TRBV12-4 to TRBJ2-5; D possibly corresponds to TRBD2 (6 bases). V lost 10 bases and J 7 bases, leaving 10 bases between the germline ends. CDR3 length: 10 residues. In nucleotides, the CDR3 is TGTGCCACCGGGAGAGGGACCCAGTACTTC. It translates to CATGRGTQYF.

A word on this clonotype: Relative to the germline gene, one junction end is altered; a read error may explain this. This chain connects TRBV3-1 to TRBJ2-5; 7 bases map to TRBD2. The CDR3 loop spans 19 amino acids. Germline values: CDR1 LGHDT, CDR2 YNNKEL (reference sequence). The CDR3 region is CASCQAVSRGGRYQETQYF. The CDR3 coding sequence is TGTGCCAGCTGCCAAGCAGTGAGTAGGGGCGGGAGATATCAAGAGACCCAGTACTTC.

The chain has TRBV14 and TRBJ1-1; no definite D call. Germline CDR1 reads SGHDN; CDR2 reads FVKESK. V was pared by 4 bases and J by 2 bases, with 11 bases between. This CDR3 region has 14 residues. Here the CDR3 reads CASSRPGINTEAFF. The CDR3 DNA sequence: TGTGCCAGCAGCCGGCCGGGAATTAACACTGAAGCTTTCTTT.

Note on this clonotype: The germline gene is not matched at one end of the junction; a read error may be the cause. The V gene is TRBV20-1, the J gene TRBJ2-1; weak D call: TRBD2 (5 bases). The CDR3 extends over 17 amino acids. The germline V gene has CDR1 DFQATT and CDR2 SNEGSKA (reference sequence). The CDR3 is CCARRLSGRGSYNEQFF. Here the CDR3 DNA reads TGCTGTGCTAGAAGGCTGTCTGGTCGGGGTTCCTACAATGAGCAGTTCTTC.

This clonotype occurred many times. The chain joins TRBV7-6 to TRBJ2-5; no reliable D call. Trimming left V 2 bases short and J 6 bases short, with 4 bases between. Germline V CDR1 and CDR2: SGHVS, FNYEAQ. The CDR3 totals 11 residues. The CDR3 DNA sequence: TGTGCCAGCAGCTTAAGCCAGACCCAGTACTTC. Translation gives CASSLSQTQYF.

This clonotype was seen a handful of times. The V call is TRBV7-9, the J call TRBJ2-4; 9 bases are a match to TRBD1. Germline lookup yields CDR1 SEHNR and CDR2 FQNEAQ (reference sequence). The V and J ends lost 2 bases and 9 bases, in that order; junction bases with no gene match: 8. The CDR3 has 15 residues. The CDR3 region has the DNA TGTGCCAGCAGCTTAACAGGACAGGGGAGTACCATTCAGTACTTC. Translating gives CASSLTGQGSTIQYF. The variable domain in full, completed from reference TRBV7-9 and TRBJ2-4, reads DTGVSQNPRHKITKRGQNVTFRCDPISEHNRLYWYRQTLGQGPEFLTYFQNEAQLEKSRLLSDRFSAERPKGSFSTLEIQRTEQGDSAMYLCASSLTGQGSTIQYFGAGTRLSVL.